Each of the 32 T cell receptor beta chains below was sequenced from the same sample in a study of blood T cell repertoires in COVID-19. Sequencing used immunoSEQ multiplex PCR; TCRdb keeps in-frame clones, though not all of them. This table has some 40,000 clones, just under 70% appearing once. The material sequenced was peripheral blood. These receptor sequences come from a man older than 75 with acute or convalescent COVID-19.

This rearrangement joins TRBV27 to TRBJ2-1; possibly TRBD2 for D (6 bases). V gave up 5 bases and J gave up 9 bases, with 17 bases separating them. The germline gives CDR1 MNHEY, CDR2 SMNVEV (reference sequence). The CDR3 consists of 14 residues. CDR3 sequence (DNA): TGTGCCAGCAGTCCGGGGGTAGTTGGGGTTGAGCAGTTCTTC. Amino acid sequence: CASSPGVVGVEQFF.

The CDR3 region has the DNA TGTGCCAGCAGTTATTCGGCAGGGAACACTGAAGCTTTCTTT. It yields the protein CASSYSAGNTEAFF. J is TRBJ1-1 and V is TRBV6-5; D is uncertain. The V and J ends lost 3 bases and 1 base respectively, with 9 bases between them. Per germline, CDR1 MNHEY and CDR2 SVGAGI. CDR3 size: 14 residues.

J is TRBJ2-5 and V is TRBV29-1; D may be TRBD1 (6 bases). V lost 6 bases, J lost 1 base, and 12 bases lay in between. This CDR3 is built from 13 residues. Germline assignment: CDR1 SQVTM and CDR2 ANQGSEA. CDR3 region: CSVTDRIQETQYF. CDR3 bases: TGCAGCGTGACTGACAGGATCCAAGAGACCCAGTACTTC. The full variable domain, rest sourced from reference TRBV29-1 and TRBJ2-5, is SAVISQKPSRDICQRGTSLTIQCQVDSQVTMMFWYRQQPGQSLTLIATANQGSEATYESGFVIDKFPISRPNLTFSTLTVSNMSPEDSSIYLCSVTDRIQETQYFGPGTRLLVL.

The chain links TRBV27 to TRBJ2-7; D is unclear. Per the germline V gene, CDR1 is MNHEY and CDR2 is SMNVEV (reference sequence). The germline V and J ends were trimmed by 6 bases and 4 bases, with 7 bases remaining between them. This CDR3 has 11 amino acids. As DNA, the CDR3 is TGTGCCAGCAGGGGCCGGTACGAGCAGTACTTC. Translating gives CASRGRYEQYF.

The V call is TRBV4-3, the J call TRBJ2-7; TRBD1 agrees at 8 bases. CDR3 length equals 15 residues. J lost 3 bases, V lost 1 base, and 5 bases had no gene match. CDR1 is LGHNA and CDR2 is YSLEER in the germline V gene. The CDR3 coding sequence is TGCGCCAGCAGCCAAGGGGCAGGGGGCTTCTACGAGCAGTACTTC. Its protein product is CASSQGAGGFYEQYF.

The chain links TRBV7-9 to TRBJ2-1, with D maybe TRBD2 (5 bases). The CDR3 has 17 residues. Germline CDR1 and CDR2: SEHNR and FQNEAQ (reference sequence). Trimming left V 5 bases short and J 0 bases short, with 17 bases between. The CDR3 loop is CASSVPIGESSYNEQFF. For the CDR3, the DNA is TGTGCCAGCAGCGTACCCATCGGGGAGAGCTCCTACAATGAGCAGTTCTTC.

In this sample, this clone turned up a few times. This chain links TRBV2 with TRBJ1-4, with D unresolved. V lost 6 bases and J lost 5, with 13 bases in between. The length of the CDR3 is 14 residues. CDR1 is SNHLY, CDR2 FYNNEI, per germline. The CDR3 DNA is TGTGCCAGCAGGACACATGTAGTAAATGAAAAACTGTTTTTT. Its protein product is CASRTHVVNEKLFF.

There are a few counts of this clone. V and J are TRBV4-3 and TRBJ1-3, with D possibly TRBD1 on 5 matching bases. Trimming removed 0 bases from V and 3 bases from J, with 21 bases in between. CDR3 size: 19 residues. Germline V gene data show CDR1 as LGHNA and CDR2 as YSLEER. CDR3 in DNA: TGCGCCAGCAGCCAAGATGTAGGCCAGGGTGTTATAAGTGGAAACACCATATATTTT. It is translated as CASSQDVGQGVISGNTIYF.

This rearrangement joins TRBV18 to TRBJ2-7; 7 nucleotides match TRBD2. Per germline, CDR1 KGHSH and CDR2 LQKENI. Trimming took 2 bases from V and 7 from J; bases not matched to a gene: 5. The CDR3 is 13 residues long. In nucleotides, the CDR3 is TGTGCCAGCTCACCAGGGGCCGGGAGGGAGCAGTACTTC. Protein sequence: CASSPGAGREQYF.

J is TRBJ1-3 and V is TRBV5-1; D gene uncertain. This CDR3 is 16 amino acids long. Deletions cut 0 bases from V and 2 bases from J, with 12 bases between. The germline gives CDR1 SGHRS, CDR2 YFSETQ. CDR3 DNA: TGCGCCAGCAGCTTGGCCTTATCAGGCCCTGGAAACACCATATATTTT. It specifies CASSLALSGPGNTIYF.

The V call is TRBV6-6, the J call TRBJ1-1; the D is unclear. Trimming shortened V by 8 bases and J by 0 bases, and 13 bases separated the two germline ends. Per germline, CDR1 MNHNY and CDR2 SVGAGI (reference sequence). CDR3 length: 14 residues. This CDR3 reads CASGDLTVNTEAFF. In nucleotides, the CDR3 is TGTGCCAGCGGAGATTTGACGGTGAACACTGAAGCTTTCTTT.

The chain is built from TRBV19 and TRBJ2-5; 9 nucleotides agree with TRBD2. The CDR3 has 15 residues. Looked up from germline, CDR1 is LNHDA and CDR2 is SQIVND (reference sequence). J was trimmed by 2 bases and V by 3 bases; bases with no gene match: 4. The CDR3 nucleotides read TGTGCCAGTAGTATGTCGAGCGGGGGGCAAGAGACCCAGTACTTC. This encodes CASSMSSGGQETQYF.

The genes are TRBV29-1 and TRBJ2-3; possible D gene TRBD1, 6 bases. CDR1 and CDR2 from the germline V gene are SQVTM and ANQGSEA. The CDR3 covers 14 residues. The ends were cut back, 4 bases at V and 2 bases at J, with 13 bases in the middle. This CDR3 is CSVGAGAITDTQYF. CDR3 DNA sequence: TGCAGCGTTGGGGCAGGGGCCATCACAGATACGCAGTATTTT.

In DNA form, the CDR3 reads TGTGCCAGCAGCTCGGGACAGCAAGAGACCCAGTACTTC. This codes for CASSSGQQETQYF. V gene TRBV7-6 combines with J gene TRBJ2-5; 7 bases map to TRBD1. Germline CDR1 is SGHVS and CDR2 is FNYEAQ. Trimming removed 4 bases from V and 2 bases from J; junction bases left unmatched: 1. There are 13 residues in the CDR3.

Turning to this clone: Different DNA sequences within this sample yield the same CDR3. The CDR3, as DNA: TGTGCCAGTAGTATACGAGGGAACACTGAAGCTTTCTTT. It specifies CASSIRGNTEAFF. The V call is TRBV19, the J call TRBJ1-1; D not resolved. Trimming removed 2 bases from V and 1 base from J, with 5 bases in between. The germline V gene encodes CDR1 LNHDA and CDR2 SQIVND (reference sequence). The CDR3 sequence is 13 residues long.

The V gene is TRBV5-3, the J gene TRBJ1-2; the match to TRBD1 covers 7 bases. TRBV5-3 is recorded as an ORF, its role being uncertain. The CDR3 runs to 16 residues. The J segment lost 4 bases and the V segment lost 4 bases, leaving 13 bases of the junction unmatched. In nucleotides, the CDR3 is TGTGCCAGAAGCAATCATAAGGGGGCCGCTCCCTATGGCTACACCTTC. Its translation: CARSNHKGAAPYGYTF.

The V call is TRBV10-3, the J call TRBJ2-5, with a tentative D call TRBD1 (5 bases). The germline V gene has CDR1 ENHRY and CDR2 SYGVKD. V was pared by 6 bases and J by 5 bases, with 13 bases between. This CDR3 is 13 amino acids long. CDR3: CAIRTQGFETQYF. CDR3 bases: TGTGCCATCAGGACTCAGGGCTTCGAGACCCAGTACTTC.

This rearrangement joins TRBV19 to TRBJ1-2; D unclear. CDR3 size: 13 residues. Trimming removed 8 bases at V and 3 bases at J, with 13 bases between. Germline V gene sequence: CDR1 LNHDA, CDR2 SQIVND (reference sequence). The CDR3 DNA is TGTGCCAGTTATAGTCGGGTATACTATGGCTACACCTTC. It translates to CASYSRVYYGYTF.

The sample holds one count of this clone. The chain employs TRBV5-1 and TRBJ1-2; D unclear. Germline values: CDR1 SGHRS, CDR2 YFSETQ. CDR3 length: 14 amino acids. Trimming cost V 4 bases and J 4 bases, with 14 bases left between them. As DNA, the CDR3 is TGCGCCAGCAGCCCCGTGGCGGAACTCTATGGCTACACCTTC. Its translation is CASSPVAELYGYTF.

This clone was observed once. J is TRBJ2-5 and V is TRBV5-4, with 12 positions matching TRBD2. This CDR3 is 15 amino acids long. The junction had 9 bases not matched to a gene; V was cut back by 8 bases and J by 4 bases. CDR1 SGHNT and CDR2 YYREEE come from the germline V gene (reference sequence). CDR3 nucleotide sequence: TGTGCCAGTCATGGAACTAGCGGGAGGATAGAGACCCAGTACTTC. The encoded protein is CASHGTSGRIETQYF. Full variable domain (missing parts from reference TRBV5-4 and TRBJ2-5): ETGVTQSPTHLIKTRGQQVTLRCSSQSGHNTVSWYQQALGQGPQFIFQYYREEENGRGNFPPRFSGLQFPNYSSELNVNALELDDSALYLCASHGTSGRIETQYFGPGTRLLVL.

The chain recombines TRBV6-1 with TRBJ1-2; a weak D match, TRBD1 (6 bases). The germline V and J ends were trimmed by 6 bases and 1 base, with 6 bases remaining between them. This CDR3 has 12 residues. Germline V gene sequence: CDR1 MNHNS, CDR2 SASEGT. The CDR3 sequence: CASRDSNYGYTF. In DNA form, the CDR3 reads TGTGCCAGCAGGGACAGTAACTATGGCTACACCTTC.

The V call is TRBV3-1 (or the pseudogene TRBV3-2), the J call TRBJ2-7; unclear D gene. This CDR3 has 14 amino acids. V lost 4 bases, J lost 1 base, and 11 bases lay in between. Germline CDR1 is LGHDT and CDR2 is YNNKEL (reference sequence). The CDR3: CASSPSLSSYEQYF. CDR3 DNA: TGTGCCAGCAGCCCCTCCCTCTCGTCCTACGAGCAGTACTTC.

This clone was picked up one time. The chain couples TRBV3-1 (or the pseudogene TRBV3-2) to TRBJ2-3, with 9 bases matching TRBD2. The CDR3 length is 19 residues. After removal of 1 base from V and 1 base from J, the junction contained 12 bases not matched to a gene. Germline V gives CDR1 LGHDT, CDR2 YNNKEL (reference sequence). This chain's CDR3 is CASSQGETSGVGGTDTQYF. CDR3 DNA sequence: TGTGCCAGCAGCCAAGGAGAGACTAGCGGTGTTGGGGGCACAGATACGCAGTATTTT.

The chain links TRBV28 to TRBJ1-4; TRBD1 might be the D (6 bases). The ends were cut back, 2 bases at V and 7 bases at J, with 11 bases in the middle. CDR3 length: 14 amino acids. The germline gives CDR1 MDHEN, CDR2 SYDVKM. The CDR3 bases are TGTGCCAGCAGTTTAGGGGGCTCGGGTGAAAAACTGTTTTTT. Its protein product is CASSLGGSGEKLFF.

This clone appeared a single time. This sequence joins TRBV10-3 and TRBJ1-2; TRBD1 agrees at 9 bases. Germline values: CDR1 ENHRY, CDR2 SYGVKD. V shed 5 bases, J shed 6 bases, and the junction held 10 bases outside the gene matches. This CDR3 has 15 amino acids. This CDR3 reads CAISYRQGGLDGYTF. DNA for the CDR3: TGTGCCATCAGTTATAGACAGGGGGGATTGGATGGCTACACCTTC.

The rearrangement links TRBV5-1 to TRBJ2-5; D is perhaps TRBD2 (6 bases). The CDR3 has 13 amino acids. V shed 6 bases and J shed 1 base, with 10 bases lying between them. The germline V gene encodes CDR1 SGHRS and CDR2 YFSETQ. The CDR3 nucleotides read TGCGCCAGCACCGGGACTTTCCAAGAGACCCAGTACTTC. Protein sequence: CASTGTFQETQYF.

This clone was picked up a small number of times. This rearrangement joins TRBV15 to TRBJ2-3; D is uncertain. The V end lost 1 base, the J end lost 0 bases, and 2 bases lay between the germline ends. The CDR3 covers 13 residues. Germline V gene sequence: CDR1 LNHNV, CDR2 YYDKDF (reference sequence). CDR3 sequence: CATSRASTDTQYF. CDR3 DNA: TGTGCCACCAGCAGAGCAAGCACAGATACGCAGTATTTT.

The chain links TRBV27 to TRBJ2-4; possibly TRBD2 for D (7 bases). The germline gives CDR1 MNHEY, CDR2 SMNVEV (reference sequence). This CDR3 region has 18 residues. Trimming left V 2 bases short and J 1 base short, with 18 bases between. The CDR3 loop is CASSLQGQGRGAKNIQYF. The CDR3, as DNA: TGTGCCAGCAGTTTACAGGGCCAGGGGAGGGGGGCCAAAAACATTCAGTACTTC.

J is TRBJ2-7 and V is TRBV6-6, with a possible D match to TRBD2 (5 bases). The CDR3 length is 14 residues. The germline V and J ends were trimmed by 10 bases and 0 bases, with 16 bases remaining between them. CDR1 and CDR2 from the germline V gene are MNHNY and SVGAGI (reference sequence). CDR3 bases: TGTGCCACTAGCCCAGGTCAGAGCTCCTACGAGCAGTACTTC. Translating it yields CATSPGQSSYEQYF.

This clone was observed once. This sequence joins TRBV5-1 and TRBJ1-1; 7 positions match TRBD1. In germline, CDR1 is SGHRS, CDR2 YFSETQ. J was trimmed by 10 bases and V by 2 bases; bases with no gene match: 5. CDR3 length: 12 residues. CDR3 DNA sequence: TGCGCCAGCAGCTTAGGACAGGACACAGCTTTCTTT. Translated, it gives CASSLGQDTAFF.

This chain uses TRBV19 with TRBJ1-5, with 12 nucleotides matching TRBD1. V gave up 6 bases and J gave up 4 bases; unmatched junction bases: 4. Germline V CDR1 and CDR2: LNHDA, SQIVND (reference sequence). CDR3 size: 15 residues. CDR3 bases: TGTGCCAGTAGACGGGACAGGGGGCATAATCAGCCCCAGCATTTT. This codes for CASRRDRGHNQPQHF.

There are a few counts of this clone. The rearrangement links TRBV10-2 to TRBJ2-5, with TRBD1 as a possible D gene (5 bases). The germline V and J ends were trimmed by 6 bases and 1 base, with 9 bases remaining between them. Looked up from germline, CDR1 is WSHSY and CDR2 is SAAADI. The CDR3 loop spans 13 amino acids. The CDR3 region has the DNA TGCGCCAGCAGGCCAGGGTCCCAAGAGACCCAGTACTTC. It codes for CASRPGSQETQYF.